The entry below gives a single T cell receptor beta chain sequence along with its context. A few counts support this clone. Its cognate antigen has yet to be identified. Base qualities are not recorded, but no much larger clone differs from it by a single base. The record originates from a study of cytomegalovirus exposure and HLA in healthy donors (dated by TCRdb to 2015 to 2018). General notes on the study: In an earlier analysis of fewer than 750 of the donors, approximately 300 Gb of sequence data and 117 million unique TCR beta sequences from about 179 million T cells were reported. Roughly 290 gigabases of sequencing data and around 85 million unique TCR sequences made up an early release that covered under 750 HLA-typed donors. Of the roughly 410 genotyped donors, 81% were placed in the genetic ancestry cluster associated with self-reported Caucasian donors. The study aimed to test whether signatures of past pathogen exposure could be identified by cataloging public T cell receptors. The study profiled the T cell repertoires of approximately 700 subjects by immunosequencing and related them to cytomegalovirus serostatus. A separate validation cohort of over 95 different subjects was used in addition to the approximately 610-subject first cohort. To predict cytomegalovirus infection status, the study brought together high-throughput TCR immunosequencing, statistical association of individual TCRs with disease status, and machine learning. In a later analysis, previously published TCR beta repertoires from hundreds of donors were re-analyzed and high-resolution HLA genotyping was added so that TCR occurrence patterns could be studied. In the later analysis, no new phenotypic data were used to find candidate immune exposures; instead, reliance was placed on TCR beta sequences and their occurrence across donors. In an earlier analysis of roughly 600 of the donors, high-throughput TCR beta sequencing was used to judge whether each TCR beta V gene segment behaved as functional or pseudogenic. Donor age, sex, ethnicity and CMV serostatus were compiled together with the repertoire data. In a later genetic analysis, genome-wide SNP genotypes for 398 of the 666 donors were used, and that subset was treated as a discovery cohort. All discovery cohort repertoires had been generated using a single sequencing platform. Both class I and class II loci were covered by HLA typing, at four-digit resolution. Typing coverage differed by locus: A, B, C, DRB1 and DQB1 were typed in about 629-640 donors, DQA1 in 500 to 550, DPA1 in approximately 610, and DPB1 in approximately 450. Because of strong linkage in the cohort, 5 or 6 DR-DQ haplotypes were treated as single units for association and clustering. On average, 235,054 unique TCR beta nucleotide sequences were sequenced per donor among about 400 genotyped donors of the cohort, with approximately 18% of those sequences being non-productive. The paper's findings and limits, for the study overall: Assigning TCR associations to individual alleles was difficult when HLA alleles, especially DR and DQ, strongly co-occurred. Presence/absence analyses assumed roughly uniform sequencing depth across donors, an assumption that may not hold. In vitro tests confirmed that a few of the cytomegalovirus-associated TCR beta chains recognize cytomegalovirus antigens. The study listed 164 TCR beta chains as associated with cytomegalovirus. Some IMGT-functional V segments, including TRBV6-2 and TRBV6-3, could not be told apart with the 87-base-pair reads, so those segments were excluded. Immune exposure information for the cohort was limited to CMV serostatus. About 15 rarely observed V segments, including chromosome 9 orphons, were excluded from the earlier analysis of a few hundred of the donors because counts were too low. A further reported finding was that TCR beta sequences accurately predicted the HLA-A and HLA-B alleles for most subjects in the first cohort. In an earlier analysis of more than 500 of the donors, most TCR beta V segments appeared in productive rearrangements about 90% or about 30% of the time, broadly matching IMGT annotations. Linkage disequilibrium might explain the correlated functional status among segregating V segments, but an unknown experimental factor could not be ruled out. A later analysis found that HLA-associated TCR beta chains were more clonally expanded and had lower generation probabilities than equally common non-associated chains. A later analysis associated about 17,000 TCR beta sequences with specific HLA alleles at a false discovery rate of 0.05. Most TCR sequences were seen in very few donors, while some public TCRs were found in many individuals. It was suggested by the authors that the approach could potentially be generalized to other disease states and immunological phenotypes. In this cohort, only TCR beta chains were sequenced, and detectable features were limited by the absence of alpha or paired-chain data. Most CMV-associated TCR beta chains appeared to be HLA-restricted in a later analysis, and the HLA associations seemed to be driven largely by CMV exposure. According to a later genetic analysis, donors in an Asian-associated ancestry cluster had fewer N-insertions in productive TCRs than the approximately 710-donor mean. The classifier was reported to diagnose cytomegalovirus status with high specificity and sensitivity in both the original cohort and the validation cohort. In a later analysis, several top co-occurrence clusters were reported to appear linked to parvovirus B19, influenza, CMV and Epstein-Barr virus. The sequencing pipeline was judged likely to have produced a cluster of highly shared sequence variants as a technical artifact. An association between a missense DCLRE1C variant and V-gene and J-gene trimming of TCR beta chains was found in a later genetic analysis and replicated in an independent cohort. HLA typing was unavailable for some donors at each locus, so association tests used only the typed subset. According to a later analysis, TCR association rates differed among HLA loci, with DRB1 alleles showing the most associated TCRs and HLA-C alleles showing the fewest.

The cohort consisted of approximately 690 healthy bone marrow donors. All cohort members were sampled while nominally healthy, although unrecorded immune exposures were likely present. The donor was CMV seronegative and belonged to the group of around 400 seronegative cohort members. Every donor gave a peripheral blood sample, and the peripheral blood mononuclear cells from that sample were used for TCR beta sequencing. Genomic DNA was extracted from the blood cell samples with the Qiagen DNeasy Blood Extraction Kit. The CDR3 runs 13 amino acids, cysteine and phenylalanine included. Here the CDR3 DNA is all that survives: 39 bases in frame from base 1. V sheds 4 bases and J sheds 5 bases, leaving 11 bases between their ends. Reading the germline V gene gives CDR1 SGHTA and CDR2 FQGTGA. The library was produced with the immunoSEQ multiplex PCR assay. The multiplex PCR relied on a mix of 60 forward primers for TCR Vbeta segments and 13 reverse primers for TCR Jbeta segments. The CDR3 region of rearranged TCR beta genes was amplified from genomic DNA by a multiplex PCR assay. On the Illumina HiSeq System, the amplified TCR beta libraries were sequenced as 87-base-pair reads. Concerning the study's data processing: A later analysis counted tens of millions of unique TCR beta chains across the 600 to 850 repertoires, and approximately 11 million of these chains were shared by at least two donors. Raw reads were error-corrected and collapsed into unique sequences by a nearest-neighbor algorithm in which closely related sequences were merged to remove PCR and sequencing errors. Alignment of CDR3 sequences to IMGT reference sequences was used to assign V, D and J gene segments. Each retained sequence needed at least a six-nucleotide match to both a V gene segment and a J gene segment. Rearrangements were called productive when the CDR3 lacked stop codons and stayed in frame with V and J; all others were non-productive. CDR3 was defined according to IMGT convention as the region running from the second conserved V-encoded cysteine to the conserved J-encoded phenylalanine. Sequences without an unambiguous match to a single V gene segment were excluded from the earlier analysis of approximately 560 of the donors. In an earlier analysis of a few hundred of the donors, a V segment was called functional when productive rearrangements were above 56.7%, and segregating when the standard deviation between donors exceeded 5%. A statistical classification framework was built to diagnose cytomegalovirus status from the catalog of TCR beta chain sequences. A later analysis assigned V and J genes by comparing TCR nucleotide sequences with IMGT/GENE-DB human TR gene sequences. Using the TCRdist pipeline, a later analysis assigned CDR3 sequences along with most-parsimonious VDJ recombination scenarios. In a later analysis, each TCR beta chain was defined by its CDR3 amino acid sequence together with its V-gene family, and reads lacking a unique V-gene family were excluded. To address suspected cross-contamination and a sequencing artifact, a later analysis removed approximately 600 highly shared, low-generation-probability nucleotide sequences. For each public chain, a later analysis derived a clonal expansion index from normalized ranks of inferred template counts within each repertoire. In a later analysis, generation probabilities were computed with a VDJ recombination model fitted to out-of-frame rearrangements, and the resulting probabilities were checked against IGoR. In a later analysis, hypergeometric tests were used to score TCR-TCR, TCR-HLA and TCR-CMV co-occurrence, with a repertoire-size bias correction applied to TCR pairs. To estimate false discovery rates, a later analysis permuted the HLA or CMV assignments 20 times. In a later analysis, co-occurring TCRs were grouped using DBSCAN, with TCRdist sequence similarity added in when clustering inside HLA-allele-positive subsets. For co-occurrence clustering, repertoires with fewer than 30,000 or more than 120,000 public chains were excluded, along with 4 to 6 repertoires with anomalous nucleotide sharing. Not all clones reach the TCRdb copy of this immuneACCESS table, which keeps in-frame sequences only. Checked studies attribute under half of the gap to unresolved V genes and leave the rest unexplained. That table supplies the V and J calls and clone size; D and trimming were determined from the DNA. The sample data list approximately 140,000 clones, and approximately 80% of these were observed just once. The ten most abundant clones make up roughly 4.7% of the sample.

This receptor chain uses TRBV7-3 and TRBJ1-1; TRBD1 is a weak D gene call, 5 bases matching. This receptor was obtained from a male donor in good health and CMV-seronegative. Sequencing used PBMCs. The CDR3 region has the sequence CASSSWGGTEAFF. The sequenced DNA: TGTGCCAGCAGCTCATGGGGGGGGACTGAAGCTTTCTTT. With the rest looked up from the reference TRBV7-3 and TRBJ1-1 genes rather than sequenced, the full variable domain is GAGVSQTPSNKVTEKGKYVELRCDPISGHTALYWYRQSLGQGPEFLIYFQGTGAADDSGLPNDRFFAVRPEGSVSTLKIQRTERGDSAVYLCASSSWGGTEAFFGQGTRLTVV.